This T cell receptor (beta chain) was identified during a study of long-term antiretroviral therapy in people with HIV. This was the immunoSEQ v3.0 assay at survey level. TCRdb keeps only in-frame clones here, not all; method: immunoSEQ multiplex PCR. The data show 32,000 or so clones, with about nine tenths seen just once and approximately 8.3% held by the top ten. Study results and limitations: Before ART, certain clones expanded, and these dominated the repertoire at all time points. ART adherence, viral resistance and therapy changes went undocumented.

V lost 6 bases to trimming and J lost 5 bases, with 20 bases between them. Per germline, CDR1 SGHKS and CDR2 YYEKEE (reference sequence). The CDR3 covers 15 residues. To note about this clone: Antigen specificity is unknown.

Each sample contained roughly 0.85-10 million cryopreserved PBMC, thawed before DNA extraction. The input for sequencing was unsorted PBMCs, taken 3.2 years before starting antiretroviral therapy. This TCR was sampled from a man aged 50-59 years with HIV. The gene calls are TRBV5-5 and TRBJ1-2; D might be TRBD1 (5 bases). CDR3 bases: TGTGCCAGCAAGCCTCGGGCAGGGAGGTCTTATGGCTACACCTTC. This gives the protein CASKPRAGRSYGYTF.